This T cell receptor beta chain is drawn from a study of T cells in Graves' hyperthyroidism and ophthalmopathy. Study-level points and caveats: Ophthalmopathy was told apart from stable hyperthyroidism by a 13 V-J model.

TCR beta CDR3 regions were amplified from RNA transcripts. First-round RT-PCR of the TCR CDR3 relied on the HTBI primer set. Each CDR3 protein is one row after TCRdb ran MiXCR on the multiplex PCR reads. Of 350,000 to 400,000 distinct CDR3 sequences listed, about a fifth are singletons. This clonotype was recorded at least ten times. Its antigen is not identified. The sequenced sample consisted of blood. This TCR came from a young woman with Graves' hyperthyroidism.

CDR3 residues: CASISGLREPYGYTF. The CDR3 coding sequence is TGTGCCAGCATTAGTGGTCTGAGGGAGCCATATGGCTACACCTTC. V and J are TRBV28 and TRBJ1-2; D is ambiguous. Germline V gene sequence: CDR1 MDHEN, CDR2 SYDVKM. The V gene lost 7 bases and the J gene lost 5 bases, with 20 bases spanning the gap. The length of the CDR3 is 15 residues.